These T cell receptor beta chains were read from a single sample in a study of beta chain features in type 1 diabetes. Using immunoSEQ multiplex PCR, the repertoire was profiled, and TCRdb retains in-frame clones only, with some absent. Of under 450,000 clones listed, 14% were seen once; the top ten hold about 0.034%. Sequenced material: naive CD4+ T cells from blood. Source of these receptors: a man younger than 40 in good health. The conserved cysteine and the conserved F or W are not part of the CDR3 here. The order of the fields is J gene, V gene, CDR3 protein.

>TRBJ2-3|TRBV7-2
ASSMTISADTQY
>TRBJ2-3|TRBV5-1
ASSLAGRSTQY
>TRBJ2-5|TRBV15
ATAQGQETQY
>TRBJ2-3|TRBV9
ASSVDMPDTQY
>TRBJ2-3|TRBV29-1
SADTFTDTQY
>TRBJ2-5|TRBV18
ASSPGVSETQY
>TRBJ2-5|TRBV9
ASSVAAGARETQY
>TRBJ1-2|TRBV18
ASSPSLRNYGYT
>TRBJ2-5|TRBV5-1
ASSFDGAIQETQY
>TRBJ2-3|TRBV20-1
SAFGPDTQY
>TRBJ2-5|TRBV7-2
ASSFTGQETQY
>TRBJ2-7|TRBV6-6
ASSPRLAGVSYEQY
>TRBJ2-7|TRBV11-2
ASSPSGPSFYEQY
>TRBJ1-2|TRBV5-1
ASSLTANYGYT
>TRBJ1-1|TRBV18
ASSPRGDHGAF
>TRBJ2-2|TRBV7-2
ASSSHQRGTGELF
>TRBJ2-3|TRBV7-9
ASSLGSAGGSDTQY
>TRBJ2-5|TRBV25-1
ASSEGETQY
>TRBJ1-1|TRBV30
AFAGQTQPF
>TRBJ2-3|TRBV14
ASSLRTGGPTDTQY
>TRBJ2-3|TRBV5-4
ASGLATDTQY
>TRBJ1-1|TRBV4-3
ASSQEQARITEAF
>TRBJ2-3|TRBV5-1
ASSLAGLGADTQY
>TRBJ1-1|TRBV4-3
ASSRGTGEAF
>TRBJ2-3|TRBV5-4
ASSLVRESGPDTQY
>TRBJ2-5|TRBV7-9
ASSLRTGVGETQY
>TRBJ2-7|TRBV4-1
ASNRDLGYEQY
>TRBJ2-7|TRBV6-5
ASSNRDRTYEQY
>TRBJ1-4|TRBV6-6
ASTEETHATNEKLF
>TRBJ2-1|TRBV5-4
ASSLEFGRQGEQF
>TRBJ2-1|TRBV7-3
ASSLWAREGAEQF
>TRBJ2-1|TRBV20-1
SASARNEQF
>TRBJ2-1|TRBV9
ASSVVGGTYNEQF
>TRBJ2-3|TRBV29-1
SVGVAGETQY
>TRBJ1-6|TRBV6-6
ASRYRGDNSPLH